Sequencing of this T cell receptor (beta chain) was carried out in a study of human T cells and chemical hapten exposure. Documented time point: healthy volunteer bleed at 6 weeks. The total RNA was obtained from whole blood that was not fractionated. General study results and limits: Following DPC sensitization, TCRs present above 1 in 1000 frequency showed no change.

With 3 bases clipped from V and 0 bases from J, the junction kept 11 bases outside the gene matches. Germline CDR1 MGHRA, CDR2 YSYEKL. The CDR3 runs 20 residues. TCRdb independently ran MiXCR on the RACE reads; one entry per CDR3 protein. This table holds 65,000 to 95,000 distinct CDR3 sequences, 8.6% found once. This clonotype occurred a few times. Its antigen is unidentified. The receptor was isolated from a female donor in good health. Some clones in this sample may be carry-over from other donors' samples. Sequenced: whole blood. V is TRBV4-1 and J is TRBJ2-3; TRBD2 aligns across 14 bases. As DNA, the CDR3 is TGCGCCAGCAGCCACGTCGGACTAGCGGGGGGTCCTACTAGCACAGATACGCAGTATTTT. Encoded protein: CASSHVGLAGGPTSTDTQYF.